A single sample gave rise to the 18 T cell receptor beta chains below, sequenced in a study of blood T cell repertoires in COVID-19. The method was immunoSEQ multiplex PCR; TCRdb's version includes in-frame clones alone and lacks a portion of them. In the table there are some 83,000 clones, roughly 78% of which are singletons. Sequencing was carried out using peripheral blood. The origin of the receptors is a woman of 80 years or more with acute or convalescent COVID-19.

CDR3 DNA: TGTGCCAGCCACGAGACAGGCCGGAACACTGAAGCTTTCTTT. Translating gives CASHETGRNTEAFF. The rearrangement uses TRBV19 and TRBJ1-1; perhaps TRBD1 as D (6 bases). CDR1 LNHDA and CDR2 SQIVND come from the germline V gene (reference sequence). The length of the CDR3 is 14 residues. V shed 9 bases and J shed 1 base, with 15 bases lying between them. Combining the CDR3 with reference TRBV19 and TRBJ1-1 gives the whole variable domain DGGITQSPKYLFRKEGQNVTLSCEQNLNHDAMYWYRQDPGQGLRLIYYSQIVNDFQKGDIAEGYSVSREKKESFPLTVTSAQKNPTAFYLCASHETGRNTEAFFGQGTRLTVV.

The chain recombines TRBV7-9 with TRBJ2-5; TRBD1 agrees at 8 bases. The CDR3 is 14 amino acids. Losses at the gene ends were 3 bases for V and 3 bases for J; bases not matched to a gene: 3. The V gene's germline CDR1 is SEHNR and CDR2 FQNEAQ (reference sequence). CDR3 sequence reads: CASSFGTGEETQYF. The DNA for the CDR3 is TGTGCCAGCAGCTTTGGGACAGGCGAAGAGACCCAGTACTTC.

The rearrangement links TRBV5-1 to TRBJ1-1, with a weak D call TRBD1 (6 bases). V was shortened by 4 bases and J by 1 base, with 8 bases between the two germline ends. The CDR3 extends over 13 amino acids. Germline CDR1 reads SGHRS; CDR2 reads YFSETQ. The chain's CDR3 is CASSTGQNTEAFF. CDR3 sequence (DNA): TGCGCCAGCAGCACGGGACAGAACACTGAAGCTTTCTTT.

This chain uses TRBV5-1 with TRBJ1-6; D uncertain. The germline gives CDR1 SGHRS, CDR2 YFSETQ. This CDR3 comprises 19 residues. With 5 bases removed from V and 7 bases from J, the gap between germline ends came to 28 bases. For the CDR3, the DNA is TGCGCCAGCAGGTCCGCACCCGGTCCAGCACTACCTCAAAATTCACCCCTCCACTTT. The encoded protein is CASRSAPGPALPQNSPLHF.

This clone was observed once. The chain joins TRBV30 to TRBJ2-7, with 9 bases fitting TRBD2. Germline loops: CDR1 GTSNPN, CDR2 SVGIG (reference sequence). There are 13 residues in the CDR3. Trimming took 4 bases from V and 2 from J; bases not matched to a gene: 3. The DNA of the CDR3 is TGTGCCTGGACTAGCGGGGAACCCTACGAGCAGTACTTC. Its translation: CAWTSGEPYEQYF.

This sequence joins TRBV29-1 and TRBJ2-7; 8 nucleotides align to TRBD1. CDR3 length: 15 amino acids. Germline V lookup: CDR1 SQVTM, CDR2 ANQGSEA. The junction had 8 bases not matched to a gene; V was cut back by 0 bases and J by 4 bases. CDR3: CSVEDSGGSRYEQYF. CDR3 bases: TGCAGCGTTGAAGACTCAGGGGGCTCTCGGTACGAGCAGTACTTC.

The chain combines TRBV10-3 with TRBJ1-2; 11 bases are a match to TRBD1. Germline assignment: CDR1 ENHRY and CDR2 SYGVKD. V was pared by 7 bases and J by 10 bases, with 8 bases of the junction left unmatched. The CDR3 totals 13 residues. In DNA form, the CDR3 reads TGTGCCATCACCGGGACAGGGGGGGAAGTCTACACCTTC. This encodes CAITGTGGEVYTF.

The chain carries TRBV2 and TRBJ1-6; D call uncertain. Germline CDR1 SNHLY, CDR2 FYNNEI. This CDR3 is 16 amino acids long. Trimming shortened V by 6 bases and J by 9 bases, and 21 bases separated the two germline ends. The CDR3 here is CASREQGGIYISPLHF. The CDR3 nucleotides read TGTGCCAGCAGGGAACAAGGCGGCATATACATTTCACCCCTCCACTTT. The variable domain in full, with the rest retrieved from reference TRBV2 and TRBJ1-6, is EPEVTQTPSHQVTQMGQEVILRCVPISNHLYFYWYRQILGQKVEFLVSFYNNEISEKSEIFDDQFSVERPDGSNFTLKIRSTKLEDSAMYFCASREQGGIYISPLHFGNGTRLTVT.

J is TRBJ2-5 and V is TRBV29-1; possibly TRBD2 for D (6 bases). With 3 bases removed from V and 2 bases from J, the gap between germline ends came to 10 bases. There are 13 residues in the CDR3. Germline CDR1 SQVTM, CDR2 ANQGSEA. This CDR3 reads CSVDMRGQETQYF. The CDR3 region has the DNA TGCAGCGTTGACATGCGGGGACAAGAGACCCAGTACTTC.

The J gene is TRBJ1-1, the V gene TRBV3-1 (or the pseudogene TRBV3-2); TRBD1 aligns across 9 bases. CDR1 is LGHDT, CDR2 YNNKEL, per germline (reference sequence). This CDR3 spans 15 amino acids. V shed 4 bases and J 0 bases; nucleotides not matched to a gene: 3. The DNA of the CDR3 is TGTGCCAGCAGCCGTGGACAGGGGTTGAACACTGAAGCTTTCTTT. It encodes CASSRGQGLNTEAFF.

The chain carries TRBV7-9 and TRBJ1-2; D is perhaps TRBD1 (6 bases). V was cut by 1 base and J by 4 bases, with 10 bases left in between. Per germline, CDR1 SEHNR and CDR2 FQNEAQ (reference sequence). This CDR3 has 14 residues. The CDR3 nucleotides are TGTGCCAGCAGCTTAGAGGGGGATGTCTATGGCTACACCTTC. Residues: CASSLEGDVYGYTF.

This clone was picked up many times. The J gene is TRBJ2-7, the V gene TRBV30, with a tentative D call TRBD2 (5 bases). Germline CDR1 reads GTSNPN; CDR2 reads SVGIG (reference sequence). The CDR3 length is 13 residues. Trimming stripped 0 bases from V and 4 bases from J, with 10 bases between. The chain's CDR3 is CAWSVWAGYEQYF. The CDR3 nucleotides are TGTGCCTGGAGTGTATGGGCGGGTTACGAGCAGTACTTC.

The J gene is TRBJ2-2, the V gene TRBV24-1; 7 nucleotides agree with TRBD1. This CDR3 has 16 residues. The germline V gene has CDR1 KGHDR and CDR2 SFDVKD. Unmatched junction bases numbered 8, after V lost 4 bases and J lost 4 bases. The CDR3 nucleotides read TGTGCCACCAGTGACCCCCGGACAGGAGCCACCGGGGAGCTGTTTTTT. Amino acid sequence: CATSDPRTGATGELFF.

The rearrangement joins TRBV3-1 (or the pseudogene TRBV3-2) to TRBJ2-7, with 7 bases aligning to TRBD1. From germline, CDR1 is LGHDT and CDR2 YNNKEL (reference sequence). There are 18 residues in the CDR3. The V and J ends lost 0 bases and 3 bases, in that order; junction bases with no gene match: 14. DNA of the CDR3: TGTGCCAGCAGCCAAGAGGAGGCCCCGGGACAGATGCACTACGAGCAGTACTTC. Protein sequence: CASSQEEAPGQMHYEQYF.

This clone occurred a few times. V gene TRBV29-1 combines with J gene TRBJ2-7; 11 bases line up with TRBD1. Germline V lookup: CDR1 SQVTM, CDR2 ANQGSEA. The CDR3 is 14 residues long. Germline trimming cut 6 bases from V and 2 bases from J; bases unmatched to any gene: 6. The CDR3 DNA follows: TGCAGCGTGGTACCGGGACAGGGGGCCTACGAGCAGTACTTC. This codes for CSVVPGQGAYEQYF.

The chain employs TRBV5-6 and TRBJ1-1, with 7 bases aligning to TRBD1. The CDR3 is 12 residues long. Germline CDR1 and CDR2: SGHDT and YYEEEE. The junction had 3 bases not matched to a gene; V was cut back by 3 bases and J by 7 bases. Written as DNA, the CDR3 is TGTGCCAGCAGCTCGGGACAGCGTGAAGCTTTCTTT. Its protein is CASSSGQREAFF.

This chain uses TRBV10-3 with TRBJ1-5, with D possibly TRBD1 on 6 matching bases. The CDR3 is made up of 13 amino acids. The V gene's germline CDR1 is ENHRY and CDR2 SYGVKD. V shed 8 bases and J shed 6 bases, with 14 bases lying between them. The CDR3 sequence is CAIRDTVSQPQHF. The CDR3 region has the DNA TGTGCCATCCGGGACACTGTATCTCAGCCCCAGCATTTT.

The chain couples TRBV11-3 to TRBJ1-1; 10 nucleotides line up with TRBD1. Germline CDR1 reads SGHNT; CDR2 reads YENEEA. This CDR3 has 16 amino acids. V was pared by 5 bases and J by 4 bases, with 10 bases of the junction left unmatched. In DNA, the CDR3 is TGTGCCAGCAGCCCGGGGACAGGGGCCGGGGTCACTGAAGCTTTCTTT. Its translation: CASSPGTGAGVTEAFF. The complete variable domain, with remaining parts taken from reference TRBV11-3 and TRBJ1-1, reads EAGVVQSPRYKIIEKKQPVAFWCNPISGHNTLYWYLQNLGQGPELLIRYENEEAVDDSQLPKDRFSAERLKGVDSTLKIQPAELGDSAVYLCASSPGTGAGVTEAFFGQGTRLTVV.